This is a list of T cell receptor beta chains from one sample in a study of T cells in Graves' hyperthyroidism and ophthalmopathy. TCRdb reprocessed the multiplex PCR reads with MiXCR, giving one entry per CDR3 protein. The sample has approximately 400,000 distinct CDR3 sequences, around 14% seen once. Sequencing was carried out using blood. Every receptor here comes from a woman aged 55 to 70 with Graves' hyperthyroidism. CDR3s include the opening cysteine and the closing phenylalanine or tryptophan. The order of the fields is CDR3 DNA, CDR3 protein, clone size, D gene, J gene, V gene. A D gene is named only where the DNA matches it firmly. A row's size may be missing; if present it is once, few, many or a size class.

TGCAGTGCTAGGCCGAACACCGGGGAGCTGTTTTTT,CSARPNTGELFF,NA,NA,TRBJ2-2,TRBV20-1
TGTGCCAGGAGCGGGGGATCCCTGGGGGACTATGGCTACACCTTC,CARSGGSLGDYGYTF,NA,NA,TRBJ1-2,TRBV3-1
TGTGCCAGCAGGGTCGGGGTCAACACCGGGGAGCTGTTTTTT,CASRVGVNTGELFF,few,NA,TRBJ2-2,TRBV11-2
TGTGCCAGCAGTCTCCCCGTCCGCGCAGATACGCAGTATTTT,CASSLPVRADTQYF,NA,NA,TRBJ2-3,TRBV6-1
TGTGCCAGCAGCCAAAGCAGGTTCACTCAATGCAATGAGCAGTTCTTC,CASSQSRFTQCNEQFF,NA,NA,TRBJ2-1,TRBV3-1
TGTGCCAGCAGCTTGGGGGGGTTGGGTGGCCTTCAAGAGACCCAGTACTTC,CASSLGGLGGLQETQYF,many,NA,TRBJ2-5,TRBV5-8
TGCGCCAGCAGCTTGGTCGGGGGAATCAATCAGCCCCAGCATTTT,CASSLVGGINQPQHF,many,NA,TRBJ1-5,TRBV5-1
TGCAGCGTTGAACTAGCGGGATTCTCCTACGGGCAGTACTTC,CSVELAGFSYGQYF,NA,TRBD2,TRBJ2-7,TRBV29-1
TGTGCCAGCAGTGAATTTGAGGGACAGGGACAAGAGACCCAGTACTTC,CASSEFEGQGQETQYF,many,TRBD1,TRBJ2-5,TRBV25-1
TGTGCCAGCAGCTTATCCCCGAGCCGGGACAGGGAGACCCAGTACTTC,CASSLSPSRDRETQYF,many,TRBD1,TRBJ2-5,TRBV7-6
TGTGCTAGCAGCTCGGGACTAGCGCTCACAGATACGCAGTATTTT,CASSSGLALTDTQYF,many,TRBD2,TRBJ2-3,TRBV7-7
TGTGCCATCAGCCCCCGGAGCGGTGGGAATTCACCCCTCCACTTT,CAISPRSGGNSPLHF,many,NA,TRBJ1-6,TRBV10-3
TGTGCCAGCAGTTTATCCCCGGGAGGGAGCAAAGATACGCAGTATTTT,CASSLSPGGSKDTQYF,many,TRBD2,TRBJ2-3,TRBV28
TGTGCCAGCAGTTGGGAGTATGAAAAACTGTTTTTT,CASSWEYEKLFF,many,NA,TRBJ1-4,TRBV12-3/TRBV12-4
TGTGCCAGCAAAGCCGGAGGGCTGGAGACCCAGTACTTC,CASKAGGLETQYF,many,NA,TRBJ2-5,TRBV7-9
TGTGCCAGCAGCTTAGGTGGATCCTATAATTCACCCCTCCACTTT,CASSLGGSYNSPLHF,NA,NA,TRBJ1-6,TRBV7-3
TGTGCCAGTAGAATTGGCGCAGATACGCAGTATTTT,CASRIGADTQYF,few,NA,TRBJ2-3,TRBV13
TGTGCCTGGAGTGTACCCCTCTCGGCTAGGCTGGAGACCCAGTACTTC,CAWSVPLSARLETQYF,many,NA,TRBJ2-5,TRBV30
TGTGCCACCAGTGATGAGGAGGGAGAGACCCAGTACTTC,CATSDEEGETQYF,many,NA,TRBJ2-5,TRBV24-1
TGCGCCAGCAGCTTGGAACTATCGGGGTACGAGCAGTACTTC,CASSLELSGYEQYF,many,NA,TRBJ2-7,TRBV5-1
TGTGCCATCAGGGAGGACGGGGAGCTGTTTTTT,CAIREDGELFF,NA,NA,TRBJ2-2,TRBV10-3
TGTGCCAGCAGCTTCGCCGGGAGCCCGGAGACCCAGTACTTC,CASSFAGSPETQYF,many,NA,TRBJ2-5,TRBV7-9
TGTGCCAGCACCAGTGGGAAGGGCTACGAGCAGTACTTC,CASTSGKGYEQYF,many,NA,TRBJ2-7,TRBV2
TGTGCCAGCAAGGACGCGGAGACCCAGTACTTC,CASKDAETQYF,many,NA,TRBJ2-5,TRBV2
TGTGCCAGCAGCGTAGCAGGAACTAGCGGACAAGAGACCCAGTACTTC,CASSVAGTSGQETQYF,many,TRBD2,TRBJ2-5,TRBV9
TGTGCCACCAGCAGAGATCTAGCGCACGAGCAGTTCTTC,CATSRDLAHEQFF,NA,NA,TRBJ2-1,TRBV15
TGTGCCAGCGCAACAAGCGGACCGCGTTGGGGTGGCTACACCTTC,CASATSGPRWGGYTF,NA,NA,TRBJ1-2,TRBV25-1
TGTGCCAGCAGCCCACTTATCCCGCCGGGACTACAAGAGACCCAGTACTTC,CASSPLIPPGLQETQYF,many,TRBD2,TRBJ2-5,TRBV11-1
TGTGCCAGCAGACCTCCGGGACTAGCAGCAGATACGCAGTATTTT,CASRPPGLAADTQYF,many,TRBD2,TRBJ2-3,TRBV28
TGTGCCAGCAGCTTAGATTGGGGGGCAGGGGAGCAGTTCTTC,CASSLDWGAGEQFF,few,NA,TRBJ2-1,TRBV7-6
TGTGCCAGCAGCCAAGGTTCAAGGCAGCCCCAGCATTTT,CASSQGSRQPQHF,many,NA,TRBJ1-5,TRBV3-1
TGTGCCAGCAGTTACTCCCGGGACAGCCCCTACGAGCAGTACTTC,CASSYSRDSPYEQYF,many,TRBD1,TRBJ2-7,TRBV6-5
TGCAGTGCTAGGGGGCAGGACGCGTACCTTAACTATGGCTACACCTTC,CSARGQDAYLNYGYTF,many,NA,TRBJ1-2,TRBV20-1
TGTGCCACCAGTGATTCAAGAGCTCCCCTTAAGAATGAGCAGTTCTTC,CATSDSRAPLKNEQFF,few,NA,TRBJ2-1,TRBV24-1
TGCAGTGCTAGAGATTTCGAGGGACTAGCGGGAGGTAGTGAGACCCAGTACTTC,CSARDFEGLAGGSETQYF,NA,TRBD2,TRBJ2-5,TRBV20-1
TGTGCCAGTAGTACAGGGATGAGGGGGTCCCAGTTCTTC,CASSTGMRGSQFF,many,NA,TRBJ2-1,TRBV19
TGTGCCACCAGTGATTCTGCAGACGGGGATGAGCAGTTCTTC,CATSDSADGDEQFF,few,NA,TRBJ2-1,TRBV24-1
TGCGCCAGCAGCCAAACCGACACGAACGAGCAGTACTTC,CASSQTDTNEQYF,few,NA,TRBJ2-7,TRBV4-1
TGTGCCATCAGGGACACCCAGGAAGAGACCCAGTACTTC,CAIRDTQEETQYF,NA,NA,TRBJ2-5,TRBV10-3
TGTGCCAGCAGTGCCCTAGCGGGAGCGGCCTACGAGCAGTACTTC,CASSALAGAAYEQYF,few,TRBD2,TRBJ2-7,TRBV6-1
TGTGCCACCAGCAGGAAACTAGCGCGGCGGTCAGATACGCAGTATTTT,CATSRKLARRSDTQYF,NA,TRBD2,TRBJ2-3,TRBV15
TGTGCCAGCAGCAGTACAGGGGGCGGGCAGCCCCAGCATTTT,CASSSTGGGQPQHF,many,TRBD1,TRBJ1-5,TRBV12-3/TRBV12-4
TGCGCCAGCAGCTTGGCTGGTGGGAGTGACAATGAGCAGTTCTTC,CASSLAGGSDNEQFF,many,NA,TRBJ2-1,TRBV5-1
TGTGCCACCAGCAGTTGGTCTAGGGGGTCGGTCTATGAGCAGTTCTTC,CATSSWSRGSVYEQFF,few,NA,TRBJ2-1,TRBV15
TGTGCCAGCAGTTACAGGCGGGTGAGGGGAACTGAAGCTTTCTTT,CASSYRRVRGTEAFF,many,NA,TRBJ1-1,TRBV6-5
TGTGCCAGCAGCGTAGCCGGGGGATGGAATGAGCAGTTCTTC,CASSVAGGWNEQFF,NA,NA,TRBJ2-1,TRBV9
TGCAGTGCTAGAGTCGTCAGCCATAGCACAGATACGCAGTATTTT,CSARVVSHSTDTQYF,many,NA,TRBJ2-3,TRBV20-1
TGTGCCAGCAGTCAACAGGGGACTAGCGGGAGTCAGTACTTC,CASSQQGTSGSQYF,NA,TRBD2,TRBJ2-7,TRBV6-1